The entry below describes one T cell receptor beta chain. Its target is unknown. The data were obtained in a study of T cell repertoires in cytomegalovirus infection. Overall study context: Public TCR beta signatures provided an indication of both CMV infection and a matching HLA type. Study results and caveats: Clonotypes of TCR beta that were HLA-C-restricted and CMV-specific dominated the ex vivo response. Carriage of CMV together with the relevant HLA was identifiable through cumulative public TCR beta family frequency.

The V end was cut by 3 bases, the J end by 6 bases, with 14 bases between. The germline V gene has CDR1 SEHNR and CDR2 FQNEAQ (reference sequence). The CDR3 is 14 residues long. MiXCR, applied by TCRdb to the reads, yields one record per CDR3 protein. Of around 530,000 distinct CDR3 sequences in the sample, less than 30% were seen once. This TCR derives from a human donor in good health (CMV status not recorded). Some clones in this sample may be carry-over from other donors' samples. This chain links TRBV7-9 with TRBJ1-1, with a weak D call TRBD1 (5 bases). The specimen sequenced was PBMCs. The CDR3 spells CASSFRGDSAEAFF. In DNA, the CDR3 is TGTGCCAGCAGCTTTCGGGGGGATTCGGCTGAAGCTTTCTTT.